This is a list of T cell receptor beta chains from one sample in a study of human T cells and chemical hapten exposure. TCRdb passed the 5' RACE reads through MiXCR, listing each CDR3 protein once. The sample holds 65,000 to 95,000 distinct CDR3 sequences, more than 7.5% seen once. The receptors stem from a male donor in good health. Each CDR3 is given with its conserved first and last residue. Each record gives: CDR3 protein, CDR3 DNA, J gene, D gene, V gene, clone size. D genes are given only for firm matches. The listing skips clone size in some rows; elsewhere it reads once, few, many or a size class.

cdr3_aa: CASSVNLAKNIQYF; cdr3_nt: TGTGCCAGCAGCGTAAACCTAGCCAAAAACATTCAGTACTTC; j_call: TRBJ2-4; d_call: .; v_call: TRBV9; clone_size: many
cdr3_aa: CASTNTQETQYF; cdr3_nt: TGCGCCAGCACGAATACACAAGAGACCCAGTACTTC; j_call: TRBJ2-5; d_call: .; v_call: TRBV5-1; clone_size: many
cdr3_aa: CASSLGGGQLNTEAFF; cdr3_nt: TGTGCCAGCAGCTTAGGGGGGGGACAGTTAAACACTGAAGCTTTCTTT; j_call: TRBJ1-1; d_call: TRBD1; v_call: TRBV7-9; clone_size: .
cdr3_aa: CASMRGGSDTQYF; cdr3_nt: TGTGCCAGCATGAGGGGCGGGAGTGATACGCAGTATTTT; j_call: TRBJ2-3; d_call: TRBD2; v_call: TRBV25-1; clone_size: .
cdr3_aa: CASSLGGGRRGSETQYF; cdr3_nt: TGCGCCAGCAGCTTGGGAGGCGGGAGACGCGGAAGTGAGACCCAGTACTTC; j_call: TRBJ2-5; d_call: TRBD2; v_call: TRBV5-1; clone_size: .
cdr3_aa: CASSLAAYHEQFF; cdr3_nt: TGTGCCAGCAGCTTAGCCGCTTACCATGAGCAGTTCTTC; j_call: TRBJ2-1; d_call: .; v_call: TRBV11-2; clone_size: .
cdr3_aa: CASSFLHYGYTF; cdr3_nt: TGCGCCAGCAGCTTTCTTCACTATGGCTACACCTTC; j_call: TRBJ1-2; d_call: .; v_call: TRBV5-1; clone_size: few
cdr3_aa: CASSYSGGDGTGELFF; cdr3_nt: TGTGCCAGCAGTTACTCGGGCGGGGATGGGACCGGGGAGCTGTTTTTT; j_call: TRBJ2-2; d_call: .; v_call: TRBV6-6; clone_size: many
cdr3_aa: CASSFAGTGGETQYF; cdr3_nt: TGTGCCAGCAGCTTTGCTGGGACAGGAGGAGAGACCCAGTACTTC; j_call: TRBJ2-5; d_call: TRBD1; v_call: TRBV7-2; clone_size: many
cdr3_aa: CASSQPTRDRSTGELFF; cdr3_nt: TGTGCCAGCAGCCAACCCACCCGGGACAGGAGCACCGGGGAGCTGTTTTTT; j_call: TRBJ2-2; d_call: TRBD1; v_call: TRBV4-2; clone_size: many
cdr3_aa: CASSLRGRARDTQYF; cdr3_nt: TGTGCCAGCAGCTTACGAGGGAGGGCCCGAGATACGCAGTATTTT; j_call: TRBJ2-3; d_call: TRBD2; v_call: TRBV13; clone_size: few
cdr3_aa: CASKPLAVTGAAYEQYF; cdr3_nt: TGTGCCAGCAAACCCTTAGCCGTGACAGGGGCGGCCTACGAGCAGTACTTC; j_call: TRBJ2-7; d_call: TRBD1; v_call: TRBV6-2/TRBV6-3; clone_size: many
cdr3_aa: CSAIGLANNEQFF; cdr3_nt: TGCAGTGCTATAGGACTAGCGAACAATGAGCAGTTCTTC; j_call: TRBJ2-1; d_call: TRBD2; v_call: TRBV20-1; clone_size: few
cdr3_aa: CSARPRGAGGYTF; cdr3_nt: TGCAGTGCTCGACCCCGGGGGGCGGGAGGCTACACCTTC; j_call: TRBJ1-2; d_call: .; v_call: TRBV20-1; clone_size: many
cdr3_aa: CASTRRDRDFYNEQFF; cdr3_nt: TGTGCCAGCACCCGCCGGGACAGGGACTTCTACAATGAGCAGTTCTTC; j_call: TRBJ2-1; d_call: TRBD1; v_call: TRBV2; clone_size: many
cdr3_aa: CASSGTSGPTDTQYF; cdr3_nt: TGTGCCAGCAGTGGGACTAGCGGGCCCACAGATACGCAGTATTTT; j_call: TRBJ2-3; d_call: TRBD2; v_call: TRBV6-4; clone_size: many
cdr3_aa: CASSQTLETTEAFF; cdr3_nt: TGCGCCAGCAGCCAGACCCTGGAGACCACTGAAGCTTTCTTT; j_call: TRBJ1-1; d_call: .; v_call: TRBV5-1; clone_size: .